This T cell receptor (beta chain) was identified in a study of CD8+ T cells in alopecia areata (dated by TCRdb to 2017 to 2018). Looking at the study overall: Treated patients were enrolled in an open-label pilot trial of oral tofacitinib, 5 to 10 mg twice daily, for moderate-to-severe alopecia areata. High-throughput TCRbeta sequencing was used to examine T cell clonal expansion in alopecia areata in both the C3H/HeJ mouse model and human patients. Tofacitinib was given for 6 to 18 months, followed by 6 months of follow-up off drug to assess delayed response and recurrence. In humans, TCRbeta sequencing was performed on scalp tissue and on sorted CD4+ and CD8+ peripheral blood T cells from healthy controls and from patients with patchy or totalis/universalis alopecia areata. immunoSEQ multiplex PCR using 35 Vbeta forward primers and 13 Jbeta reverse primers was used to amplify TCRbeta CDR3 regions. Clonality in the scalp was compared among normal scalp (n=4), patchy alopecia areata scalp (n=8), and alopecia totalis/universalis scalp (n=8). Biopsies were taken from tofacitinib-treated patients at baseline and at 4 and 24 weeks of treatment, and a later scalp biopsy was taken in several of the tofacitinib-treated patients. RNA was obtained with the PAXgene miRNA kit for fixed scalp, the miRNeasy kit for PBMCs, and the RNeasy kit for mouse skin. Results and caveats for the whole study, not just this receptor: Higher clonality and more expanded CD8+ clones were observed in lesional scalp than in normal scalp, particularly in alopecia totalis/universalis, a finding suggestive of antigenic drive. Unlike mouse skin, which is dominated by gammadelta T cells, normal human skin has resident alphabeta T cells that are also sequenced, and this complicates analysis of the scalp TCR repertoire. Shared TCR sequences between patients were less evident than in mice, which may be partly attributable to HLA diversity in the patient population.

A remark on this clone: Its antigen is still unknown. The input lacks base qualities; no much larger clone sits a single base away.

The protocol used for the library was the immunoSEQ multiplex PCR assay. To provide template for TCR sequencing, every sample had RNA extracted and reverse transcribed into cDNA. First-strand cDNA was synthesized with SuperScript III using a 2:1 mix of oligo-dT and random hexamers. A synthetic immune receptor repertoire was used to measure amplification bias, and any remaining bias was corrected computationally. In the authors' own workflow: Raw reads were preprocessed for error removal, and CDR3 was defined according to IMGT conventions as running from the conserved cysteine to phenylalanine. To get clonality, Shannon entropy was normalized by log2 of the number of productive unique TCRs and the result was subtracted from 1. Whether each scalp clone was CD4 or CD8 was inferred by checking scalp TCRbeta sequences against the CD4 and CD8 repertoires from sorted blood. Entries here come from immuneACCESS through TCRdb and include only in-frame sequences with V and J called. Some clones fail to appear in such tables; in the studies checked, an unresolved V gene covers under half of the shortfall, and the cause of the remainder is unknown. V and J calls and clone size are as listed in that table; D and trimming were resolved from the DNA. Within this sample are 150,000 to 200,000 clones, with just under 60% of them counted one time only. The top ten hold about 14% of the sample.

The time point label, as the study defines it: baseline before oral tofacitinib. Lesional scalp punch biopsies and peripheral blood were obtained from alopecia areata patients. PBMCs were isolated by density centrifugation and stained for CD3, CD4 and CD8, after which CD4+ and CD8+ T cells were sorted on a FACSAria. Trimming costs V 3 bases and J 7 bases, and their ends lie 10 bases apart. The CDR3, from cysteine to phenylalanine, totals 13 residues. The sequence is cut down to CDR3 DNA, 39 bases in frame from base 1. CDR1 and CDR2, looked up from the germline V gene (reference sequence), are GTSNPN and SVGIG.

The starting material was CD4+ T cells sorted from blood, obtained at week 0. This clonotype was sampled from a human donor with alopecia areata. The chain couples TRBV30 to TRBJ1-6, with the D gene too uncertain to name. The encoded CDR3 is CAWRDSGNSPLHF. The bases are TGTGCCTGGAGGGACTCGGGGAATTCACCCCTCCACTTT.